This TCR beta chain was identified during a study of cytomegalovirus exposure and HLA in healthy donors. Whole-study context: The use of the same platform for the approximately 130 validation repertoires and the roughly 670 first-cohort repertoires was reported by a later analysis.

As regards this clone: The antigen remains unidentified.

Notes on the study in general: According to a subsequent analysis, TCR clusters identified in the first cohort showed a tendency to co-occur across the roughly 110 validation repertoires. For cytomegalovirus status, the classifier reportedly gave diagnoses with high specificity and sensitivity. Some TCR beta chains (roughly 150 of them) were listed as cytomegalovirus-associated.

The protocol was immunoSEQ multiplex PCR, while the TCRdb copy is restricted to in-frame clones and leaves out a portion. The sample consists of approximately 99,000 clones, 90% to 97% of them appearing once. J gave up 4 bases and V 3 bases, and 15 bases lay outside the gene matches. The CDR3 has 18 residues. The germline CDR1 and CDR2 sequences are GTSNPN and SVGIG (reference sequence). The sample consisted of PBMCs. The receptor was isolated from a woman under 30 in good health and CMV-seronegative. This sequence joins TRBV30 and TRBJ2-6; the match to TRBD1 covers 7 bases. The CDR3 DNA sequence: TGTGCCTGGAGACCAACGGGACAGATTCCTTCCGGGGCCAACGTCCTGACTTTC. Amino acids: CAWRPTGQIPSGANVLTF.